Following are 21 T cell receptor beta chains from one sample sequenced in a study of shared clonotypes between healthy human individuals. Only CD45RO-negative cells positively selected for CCR7 counted as naive CD8 cells, so terminally differentiated effector memory CD45RA+ cells were excluded. This table comes from immunoSEQ multiplex PCR, and its TCRdb copy is limited to in-frame clones, with some not included. The repertoire holds hundreds of thousands of clones, with around 92% as singletons. Input material: naive CD8+ T cells sorted from blood. The receptor source for this set is a man between 25 and 39 years old in good health.

CDR3 DNA: TGTGCCAGCAGTCGCAGGGCGGGCCAGCCCCAGCATTTT. Translation: CASSRRAGQPQHF. The chain joins TRBV27 to TRBJ1-5; TRBD1 is a possible D gene (5 bases). The CDR3 spans 13 residues. Germline V gene lookup returns CDR1 MNHEY and CDR2 SMNVEV (reference sequence). Between the trimmed V and J ends, which lost 5 bases and 7 bases, there was a span of 12 bases.

V and J are TRBV5-3 and TRBJ1-5; TRBD1 matches 7 bases. TRBV5-3 is identified as an open reading frame with a role that is uncertain. Trimming at V came to 0 bases and at J to 7 bases, leaving 7 bases not matched to a gene. This CDR3 spans 15 amino acids. As DNA, the CDR3 is TGTGCCAGAAGCTTGGTCAGGGGGTTCGGACAGCCCCAGCATTTT. This encodes CARSLVRGFGQPQHF.

In this sample, this clone turned up a few times. The chain combines TRBV2 with TRBJ1-5; D gene uncertain. V was pared by 7 bases and J by 4 bases, with 20 bases between. Looked up from germline, CDR1 is SNHLY and CDR2 is FYNNEI. This CDR3 region has 16 residues. The CDR3 DNA reads TGTGCCAGCACCGAAAAGGTAGGACTGACTAATCAGCCCCAGCATTTT. Residues: CASTEKVGLTNQPQHF.

The chain carries TRBV5-4 and TRBJ2-7, with a tentative D call TRBD2 (6 bases). Trimming removed 1 base from V and 2 bases from J, with 16 bases in between. Germline V gene data show CDR1 as SGHNT and CDR2 as YYREEE (reference sequence). The CDR3 runs 16 residues. CDR3 nucleotide sequence: TGTGCCAGCAGCTTGCCTCGGGGGAGTGAGCCCTACGAGCAGTACTTC. Translating gives CASSLPRGSEPYEQYF.

V and J are TRBV11-2 and TRBJ2-3; TRBD2 matches 14 bases. With V trimmed by 9 bases and J by 6 bases, 5 bases remained unmatched. CDR3 size: 14 residues. Germline V lookup: CDR1 SGHAT, CDR2 FQNNGV. The CDR3 region is CASKTSGRADTQYF. The DNA for the CDR3 is TGTGCCAGTAAGACTAGCGGGAGGGCGGATACGCAGTATTTT. The variable domain in full, with the rest retrieved from reference TRBV11-2 and TRBJ2-3, is EAGVAQSPRYKIIEKRQSVAFWCNPISGHATLYWYQQILGQGPKLLIQFQNNGVVDDSQLPKDRFSAERLKGVDSTLKIQPAKLEDSAVYLCASKTSGRADTQYFGPGTRLTVL.

The chain employs TRBV7-8 and TRBJ1-3; D might be TRBD1 (6 bases). The CDR3 is 19 residues long. From germline, CDR1 is SGHVS and CDR2 FQNEAQ. V lost 3 bases and J 0 bases, leaving 21 bases between the germline ends. CDR3: CASSFQKGPDSPSGNTIYF. CDR3 DNA: TGTGCCAGCAGCTTCCAAAAAGGCCCGGACAGCCCCTCTGGAAACACCATATATTTT. Looking up the rest from reference TRBV7-8 and TRBJ1-3 gives the full variable domain: GAGVSQSPRYKVAKRGQDVALRCDPISGHVSLFWYQQALGQGPEFLTYFQNEAQLDKSGLPSDRFFAERPEGSVSTLKIQRTQQEDSAVYLCASSFQKGPDSPSGNTIYFGEGSWLTVV.

V gene TRBV27 combines with J gene TRBJ1-2, with 8 positions matching TRBD1. The CDR3 contains 14 residues. Germline V gene sequence: CDR1 MNHEY, CDR2 SMNVEV (reference sequence). J gave up 11 bases and V 2 bases, and 10 bases lay outside the gene matches. The CDR3 loop is CASSLGAGGFGYTF. CDR3 nucleotide sequence: TGTGCCAGCAGTTTAGGGGCAGGGGGCTTTGGGTACACCTTC.

The chain employs TRBV6-1 and TRBJ2-1; TRBD1 agrees at 11 bases. The CDR3 consists of 15 residues. With V trimmed by 2 bases and J by 6 bases, 3 bases remained unmatched. Looked up from germline, CDR1 is MNHNS and CDR2 is SASEGT. The CDR3 loop reads CASSELGTGGNEQFF. The DNA of the CDR3 is TGTGCCAGCAGTGAATTGGGGACAGGGGGCAATGAGCAGTTCTTC.

The chain carries TRBV7-2 and TRBJ2-7; D is ambiguous. The CDR3 length is 13 residues. V was pared by 0 bases and J by 2 bases, with 5 bases between. Germline lookup yields CDR1 SGHTA and CDR2 FQGNSA. CDR3 protein: CASSLARAYEQYF. The CDR3 nucleotides read TGTGCCAGCAGCTTAGCGCGTGCCTACGAGCAGTACTTC. Using reference TRBV7-2 and TRBJ2-7 for the parts outside the CDR3, the full variable domain is GAGVSQSPSNKVTEKGKDVELRCDPISGHTALYWYRQSLGQGLEFLIYFQGNSAPDKSGLPSDRFSAERTGGSVSTLTIQRTQQEDSAVYLCASSLARAYEQYFGPGTRLTVT.

V usage is TRBV6-5 and J usage is TRBJ2-3, with 7 bases aligning to TRBD2. The CDR3 runs 14 residues. The junction had 5 bases not matched to a gene; V was cut back by 5 bases and J by 3 bases. CDR1 and CDR2 from the germline V gene are MNHEY and SVGAGI. Written as DNA, the CDR3 is TGTGCCAGCAGTCGGGACTATAGAACAGATACGCAGTATTTT. This encodes CASSRDYRTDTQYF.

CDR3 nucleotides: TGTGCCAGCAGCTCGATAGTTTTTGAGCAGTTCTTC. The encoded protein is CASSSIVFEQFF. The gene calls are TRBV7-9 and TRBJ2-1; D is uncertain. The V gene's germline CDR1 is SEHNR and CDR2 FQNEAQ (reference sequence). The CDR3 sequence is 12 residues long. The V gene lost 4 bases and the J gene lost 9 bases, with 10 bases spanning the gap.

The V and J genes are TRBV30 and TRBJ2-7; TRBD1 matches 8 bases. The CDR3 contains 17 residues. Germline V gene lookup returns CDR1 GTSNPN and CDR2 SVGIG (reference sequence). V gave up 2 bases and J gave up 7 bases; unmatched junction bases: 19. The CDR3 here is CAWSRTGKSSYWGEQYF. The CDR3 nucleotides are TGTGCCTGGAGTCGGACAGGGAAATCTTCCTACTGGGGGGAGCAGTACTTC.

This rearrangement joins TRBV29-1 to TRBJ1-1; D might be TRBD1 (5 bases). Germline V lookup: CDR1 SQVTM, CDR2 ANQGSEA. V lost 7 bases and J 3 bases, leaving 12 bases between the germline ends. The CDR3 has 12 amino acids. In DNA form, the CDR3 reads TGCAGCGCTGGGGGGTTTGACACTGAAGCTTTCTTT. Translated: CSAGGFDTEAFF.

The chain recombines TRBV5-4 with TRBJ1-3; D perhaps matches TRBD1 (5 bases). This CDR3 is built from 14 residues. The V end lost 2 bases, the J end lost 4 bases, and 10 bases lay between the germline ends. The germline V gene has CDR1 SGHNT and CDR2 YYREEE (reference sequence). The CDR3 DNA follows: TGTGCCAGCAGCTTTGCAGGGCGGGGAAACACCATATATTTT. It yields the protein CASSFAGRGNTIYF.

This chain uses TRBV28 with TRBJ2-5; 9 nucleotides align to TRBD1. From germline, CDR1 is MDHEN and CDR2 SYDVKM. The trim removed 10 bases at V and 2 bases at J, leaving 11 bases unmatched. This CDR3 region has 15 residues. CDR3 region: CAIARDRDIQETQYF. In DNA, the CDR3 is TGTGCCATCGCCCGGGACAGGGATATTCAAGAGACCCAGTACTTC.

The gene calls are TRBV5-8 and TRBJ1-1; D unresolved. Germline V gene data show CDR1 as SGHTS and CDR2 as YDEGEE. V gave up 2 bases and J gave up 3 bases, with 5 bases separating them. This CDR3 has 12 amino acids. The CDR3 DNA reads as TGTGCCAGCAGCTTCGAGGACACTGAAGCTTTCTTT. Its translation: CASSFEDTEAFF.

V usage is TRBV19 and J usage is TRBJ2-7, with 8 bases lining up with TRBD1. Trimming cost V 1 base and J 3 bases; bases outside gene matches: 5. Germline loops: CDR1 LNHDA, CDR2 SQIVND (reference sequence). CDR3 length: 15 residues. CDR3 coding DNA: TGTGCCAGTAGTATAGCGGGACAGGAATTCTACGAGCAGTACTTC. Residues: CASSIAGQEFYEQYF.

V gene TRBV19 combines with J gene TRBJ2-2; 8 nucleotides match TRBD2. The CDR3 covers 17 residues. Germline V lookup: CDR1 LNHDA, CDR2 SQIVND (reference sequence). V lost 6 bases to trimming and J lost 8 bases; unmatched junction nucleotides: 17. The CDR3 protein is CASSPTGLAIRTGELFF. In nucleotides, the CDR3 is TGTGCCAGTAGCCCAACAGGACTAGCCATCCGGACTGGGGAGCTGTTTTTT.

V usage is TRBV11-2 and J usage is TRBJ2-2; TRBD2 might be the D (6 bases). The CDR3 extends over 13 amino acids. V lost 3 bases to trimming and J lost 6 bases, with 8 bases between them. Per the germline V gene, CDR1 is SGHAT and CDR2 is FQNNGV. Here the CDR3 reads CASSFGGAGELFF. The CDR3 region has the DNA TGTGCCAGCAGCTTCGGCGGGGCCGGGGAGCTGTTTTTT.

The rearrangement links TRBV15 to TRBJ1-5; D remains ambiguous. V gave up 5 bases and J gave up 3 bases, with 14 bases separating them. The CDR3 is 15 residues long. Germline loops: CDR1 LNHNV, CDR2 YYDKDF (reference sequence). CDR3 DNA: TGTGCCACCAGCCCAGAAGGGAACATCAATCAGCCCCAGCATTTT. Its protein is CATSPEGNINQPQHF.

This clone was found a few times. The chain uses TRBV2 and TRBJ2-1; unclear D gene. Germline V CDR1 and CDR2: SNHLY, FYNNEI. Trimming stripped 5 bases from V and 1 base from J, with 9 bases between. This CDR3 has 14 residues. The CDR3 bases are TGTGCCAGCAGTCGGACCGAGTCCTACAATGAGCAGTTCTTC. This gives the protein CASSRTESYNEQFF.